Sequencing of this T cell receptor (beta chain) was carried out in a study of blood T cells in healthy people across ages. PCR was performed a second time for about 7 to 12 cycles using a sample-barcoded 5' primer and a J-beta primer mix. TCRdb called the 5' RACE reads again in MiXCR, with one record for every CDR3 protein. The data contain some 1.5 million distinct CDR3 sequences, under 30% of them singletons. Looked up from germline, CDR1 is GTSNPN and CDR2 is SVGIG (reference sequence). V was trimmed by 8 bases and J by 6 bases, leaving 21 bases between them. CDR3 length: 14 amino acids. The sequence was collected from a woman younger than 45 in good health. Sequenced: blood. The chain uses TRBV30 and TRBJ2-3; no clear D. CDR3 nucleotide sequence: TGTGCCCTGGCCCCCGAAGGGCCTTCGGATACGCAGTATTTT. It codes for CALAPEGPSDTQYF.